The clone carrying this TCR beta chain was found once. TCRdb's copy holds only in-frame clones and misses some; the assay was immunoSEQ multiplex PCR. The sample carries over 55,000 clones, roughly 90% recorded once. The sample is drawn from a study of T cell changes during pregnancy in multiple sclerosis. CDR3 length: 16 residues. Germline CDR1 reads MNHEY; CDR2 reads SMNVEV (reference sequence). The junction had 8 bases not matched to a gene; V was cut back by 6 bases and J by 2 bases. The chain couples TRBV27 to TRBJ2-3; 10 bases are a match to TRBD2. The specimen comprised peripheral blood, sampled in the first trimester of pregnancy. The TCR was taken from a female donor with multiple sclerosis, enrolled in a pregnancy study. The CDR3 region has the DNA TGTGCCAGCAGCCGGGGGACTAGCGAAGTCACAGATACGCAGTATTTT. This translates into CASSRGTSEVTDTQYF.